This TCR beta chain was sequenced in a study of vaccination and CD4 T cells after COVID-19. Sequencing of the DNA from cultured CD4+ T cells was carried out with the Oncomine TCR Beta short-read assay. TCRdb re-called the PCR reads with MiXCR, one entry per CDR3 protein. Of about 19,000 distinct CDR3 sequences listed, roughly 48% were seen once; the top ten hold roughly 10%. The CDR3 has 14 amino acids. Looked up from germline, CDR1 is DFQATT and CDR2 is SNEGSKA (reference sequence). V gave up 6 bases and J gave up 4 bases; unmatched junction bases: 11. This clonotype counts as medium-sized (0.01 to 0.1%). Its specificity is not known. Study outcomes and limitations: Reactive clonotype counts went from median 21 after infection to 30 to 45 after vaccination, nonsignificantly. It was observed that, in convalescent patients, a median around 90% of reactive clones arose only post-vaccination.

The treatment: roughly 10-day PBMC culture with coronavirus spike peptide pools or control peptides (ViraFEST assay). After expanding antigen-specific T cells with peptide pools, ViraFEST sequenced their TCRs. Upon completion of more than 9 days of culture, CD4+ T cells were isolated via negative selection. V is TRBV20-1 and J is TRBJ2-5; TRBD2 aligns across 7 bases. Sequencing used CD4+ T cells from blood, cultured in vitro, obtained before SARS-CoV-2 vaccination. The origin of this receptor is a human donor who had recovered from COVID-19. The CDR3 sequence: CSAPQRDKGETQYF. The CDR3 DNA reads TGCAGTGCCCCCCAGCGGGATAAAGGAGAGACCCAGTACTTC.